The 27 T cell receptor beta chains presented below share a single source sample, sequenced in a study of blood T cell repertoires in COVID-19. The data were produced by immunoSEQ multiplex PCR, yet TCRdb's version contains in-frame clones alone and is incomplete. The profile shows fewer than 250,000 clones, around 81% of them singletons. The specimen sequenced was peripheral blood. The receptors shown here come from a man between 60 and 75 years old with COVID-19, enrolled during active disease.

The V and J genes are TRBV5-6 and TRBJ1-2; D possibly corresponds to TRBD1 (6 bases). The ends were cut back, 4 bases at V and 5 bases at J, with 15 bases in the middle. CDR3 length: 14 amino acids. Germline CDR1 reads SGHDT; CDR2 reads YYEEEE. The CDR3 spells CASSPPGVRYGYTF. DNA for the CDR3: TGTGCCAGCAGCCCGCCAGGGGTAAGATATGGCTACACCTTC.

The chain joins TRBV11-1 to TRBJ2-3; 10 bases are shared with TRBD1. Trimming removed 4 bases from V and 4 bases from J; junction bases left unmatched: 5. The V gene's germline CDR1 is SGHAT and CDR2 FQDESV (reference sequence). The CDR3 has 15 amino acids. The CDR3 region has the DNA TGTGCCAGCAGCTCGGGACAGGGGTTTTCAGATACGCAGTATTTT. Protein sequence: CASSSGQGFSDTQYF.

The chain uses TRBV3-1 (or the pseudogene TRBV3-2) and TRBJ1-5; a possible D gene is TRBD1 (6 bases). The CDR3 spans 16 residues. V was clipped by 3 bases and J by 2 bases, with 14 bases between them. CDR1 LGHDT and CDR2 YNNKEL come from the germline V gene (reference sequence). Here the CDR3 DNA reads TGTGCCAGCAGCCAGCAAGGTGGGGGCGGCAATCAGCCCCAGCATTTT. Encoded protein: CASSQQGGGGNQPQHF.

The chain recombines TRBV11-1 with TRBJ2-7; D gene ambiguous. Trimming cost V 5 bases and J 3 bases, with 14 bases left between them. The CDR3 runs 14 residues. The germline V gene encodes CDR1 SGHAT and CDR2 FQDESV (reference sequence). CDR3 region: CASSPPGGVYEQYF. The CDR3, as DNA: TGTGCCAGCAGCCCTCCCGGCGGAGTCTACGAGCAGTACTTC.

The genes are TRBV28 and TRBJ2-1; 8 bases fit TRBD2. Germline V CDR1 and CDR2: MDHEN, SYDVKM. The CDR3 runs 18 residues. With 7 bases clipped from V and 0 bases from J, the junction kept 14 bases outside the gene matches. The CDR3 sequence: CASTPVYGRGSSYNEQFF. In DNA form, the CDR3 reads TGTGCCAGCACCCCCGTTTACGGGAGGGGGAGCTCCTACAATGAGCAGTTCTTC.

V usage is TRBV30 and J usage is TRBJ1-6; D gene ambiguous. Trimming removed 2 bases at V and 4 bases at J, with 9 bases between. The CDR3 contains 14 residues. Germline V gene lookup returns CDR1 GTSNPN and CDR2 SVGIG (reference sequence). CDR3 loop: CAWSLEGYNSPLHF. The CDR3 DNA is TGTGCCTGGAGTCTAGAGGGATATAATTCACCCCTCCACTTT.

The chain joins TRBV7-9 to TRBJ1-2, with 11 bases lining up with TRBD1. The CDR3 length is 15 residues. Trimming took 5 bases from V and 3 from J; bases not matched to a gene: 5. Germline CDR1 reads SEHNR; CDR2 reads FQNEAQ (reference sequence). CDR3 DNA sequence: TGTGCCAGCAGCGCGAGGACAGGGGGCGACTATGGCTACACCTTC. Translating gives CASSARTGGDYGYTF.

J is TRBJ2-1 and V is TRBV5-6; D is perhaps TRBD2 (5 bases). CDR3 size: 14 residues. Germline CDR1 is SGHDT and CDR2 is YYEEEE. V was trimmed by 0 bases and J by 3 bases, leaving 7 bases between them. In DNA, the CDR3 is TGTGCCAGCAGCTTGGGGACTTTCTACAATGAGCAGTTCTTC. It codes for CASSLGTFYNEQFF. Filled out from reference TRBV5-6 and TRBJ2-1, the complete variable domain reads DAGVTQSPTHLIKTRGQQVTLRCSPKSGHDTVSWYQQALGQGPQFIFQYYEEEERQRGNFPDRFSGHQFPNYSSELNVNALLLGDSALYLCASSLGTFYNEQFFGPGTRLTVL.

The chain combines TRBV28 with TRBJ1-5; TRBD1 is a possible D gene (5 bases). V was pared by 5 bases and J by 9 bases, with 23 bases between. CDR3 length equals 16 residues. The germline V gene has CDR1 MDHEN and CDR2 SYDVKM. Here the CDR3 DNA reads TGTGCCAGCAGTACAACGGAGGGGCGAGGTGGATGGCCCCAGCATTTT. It translates to CASSTTEGRGGWPQHF.

This rearrangement joins TRBV30 to TRBJ1-2; D is possibly TRBD1 (6 bases). CDR3 length: 12 amino acids. Germline V gene lookup returns CDR1 GTSNPN and CDR2 SVGIG (reference sequence). V lost 0 bases to trimming and J lost 8 bases, with 10 bases between them. The chain's CDR3 is CAWSVTGSGYTF. CDR3 DNA sequence: TGTGCCTGGAGTGTAACAGGGTCGGGCTACACCTTC. The variable domain in full, with the rest retrieved from reference TRBV30 and TRBJ1-2, is SQTIHQWPATLVQPVGSPLSLECTVEGTSNPNLYWYRQAAGRGLQLLFYSVGIGQISSEVPQNLSASRPQDRQFILSSKKLLLSDSGFYLCAWSVTGSGYTFGSGTRLTVV.

The J gene is TRBJ1-5, the V gene TRBV6-5, with 7 bases lining up with TRBD1. Germline V CDR1 and CDR2: MNHEY, SVGAGI. The junction had 6 bases not matched to a gene; V was cut back by 6 bases and J by 1 base. The CDR3 consists of 15 residues. CDR3 nucleotide sequence: TGTGCCAGCAGCAAAGACAGGGCGAGCAATCAGCCCCAGCATTTT. Amino acids: CASSKDRASNQPQHF.

The V gene is TRBV20-1, the J gene TRBJ1-2; D is ambiguous. V lost 1 base to trimming and J lost 6 bases, with 6 bases between them. Germline CDR1 and CDR2: DFQATT and SNEGSKA (reference sequence). This CDR3 contains 11 residues. CDR3 sequence reads: CSARVEDGYTF. DNA for the CDR3: TGCAGTGCTAGAGTGGAGGATGGCTACACCTTC.

V usage is TRBV28 and J usage is TRBJ2-2; the match to TRBD1 covers 8 bases. V lost 8 bases and J lost 5; bases outside the gene matches: 4. The CDR3 covers 13 residues. Germline CDR1 MDHEN, CDR2 SYDVKM. The CDR3 protein is CASGRGRTGELFF. In DNA, the CDR3 is TGTGCCAGCGGCAGGGGGCGGACCGGGGAGCTGTTTTTT. The whole variable domain, filled in from reference TRBV28 and TRBJ2-2, reads DVKVTQSSRYLVKRTGEKVFLECVQDMDHENMFWYRQDPGLGLRLIYFSYDVKMKEKGDIPEGYSVSREKKERFSLILESASTNQTSMYLCASGRGRTGELFFGEGSRLTVL.

The V and J genes are TRBV7-9 and TRBJ1-5; TRBD1 agrees at 7 bases. Trimming at V came to 4 bases and at J to 4 bases, leaving 4 bases not matched to a gene. Looked up from germline, CDR1 is SEHNR and CDR2 is FQNEAQ (reference sequence). The CDR3 spans 14 residues. CDR3 sequence reads: CASSSVRGNQPQHF. The CDR3 DNA reads TGTGCCAGCAGCTCTGTCAGGGGGAATCAGCCCCAGCATTTT.

The gene calls are TRBV11-2 and TRBJ1-2, with D tentatively TRBD1 (5 bases). The CDR3 spans 14 residues. Per the germline V gene, CDR1 is SGHAT and CDR2 is FQNNGV. V was shortened by 5 bases and J by 4 bases, with 14 bases between the two germline ends. CDR3 sequence: CASSPGRGFYGYTF. The CDR3 coding sequence is TGTGCCAGCAGCCCTGGAAGGGGATTCTATGGCTACACCTTC.

This sequence joins TRBV6-5 and TRBJ1-2, with TRBD1 matching over 7 bases. J lost 2 bases, V lost 6 bases, and 6 bases had no gene match. The germline V gene has CDR1 MNHEY and CDR2 SVGAGI. This CDR3 has 14 residues. CDR3 coding DNA: TGTGCCAGCAGGGTCATGACAGGGAACTATGGCTACACCTTC. Its translation is CASRVMTGNYGYTF.

The V call is TRBV28, the J call TRBJ2-1; 12 bases map to TRBD2. Germline CDR1 is MDHEN and CDR2 is SYDVKM. Unmatched junction bases numbered 11, after V lost 4 bases and J lost 7 bases. CDR3 length: 17 residues. CDR3 region: CASSSFHASGRVNEQFF. The CDR3 nucleotides read TGTGCCAGCAGTTCTTTTCACGCTAGCGGGAGGGTGAATGAGCAGTTCTTC.

The chain employs TRBV30 and TRBJ1-4; D perhaps matches TRBD1 (5 bases). V lost 6 bases to trimming and J lost 8 bases, with 13 bases between them. Germline V gene lookup returns CDR1 GTSNPN and CDR2 SVGIG (reference sequence). The CDR3 spans 12 residues. The CDR3 nucleotides read TGTGCCTGCCGCCCGGGGGAAGAAAAACTGTTTTTT. Encoded protein: CACRPGEEKLFF.

This clone has a single count. The chain combines TRBV7-2 with TRBJ1-2; the D gene is possibly TRBD1 (5 bases). The CDR3 covers 15 residues. Trimming removed 1 base from V and 5 bases from J, with 14 bases in between. CDR1 is SGHTA, CDR2 FQGNSA, per germline. In nucleotides, the CDR3 is TGTGCCAGCAGCTTAGGTGCAGGGATCTATTATGGCTACACCTTC. Amino acids: CASSLGAGIYYGYTF.

The chain uses TRBV6-5 and TRBJ1-2; perhaps TRBD1 as D (6 bases). V dropped 6 bases and J dropped 8 bases, with 16 bases sitting between them. The CDR3 extends over 13 amino acids. In germline, CDR1 is MNHEY, CDR2 SVGAGI. The CDR3 sequence: CASRVQGGEGYTF. The CDR3 DNA sequence: TGTGCCAGCAGAGTACAGGGAGGGGAAGGCTACACCTTC.

This chain connects TRBV30 to TRBJ1-3; D call uncertain. This CDR3 region has 13 residues. Germline loops: CDR1 GTSNPN, CDR2 SVGIG (reference sequence). V gave up 5 bases and J gave up 0 bases, with 8 bases separating them. The CDR3 DNA reads TGTGCCTGGGACTTCCGCTCTGGAAACACCATATATTTT. It encodes CAWDFRSGNTIYF.

V is TRBV10-2 and J is TRBJ1-6; no definite D call. V was cut by 4 bases and J by 5 bases, with 12 bases left in between. Per germline, CDR1 WSHSY and CDR2 SAAADI. The length of the CDR3 is 15 residues. In DNA, the CDR3 is TGCGCCAGCAGTGGCTCGGGAGAACATAATTCACCCCTCCACTTT. It specifies CASSGSGEHNSPLHF.

The genes are TRBV6-5 and TRBJ1-1, with D perhaps matching TRBD1 (5 bases). From germline, CDR1 is MNHEY and CDR2 SVGAGI. The length of the CDR3 is 14 residues. Deletions cut 10 bases from V and 0 bases from J, with 15 bases between. DNA of the CDR3: TGTGCCATCGAAAAGGGGCGGCTGAACACTGAAGCTTTCTTT. Translated: CAIEKGRLNTEAFF.

The rearrangement uses TRBV6-5 and TRBJ1-6, with D tentatively TRBD1 (5 bases). Germline loops: CDR1 MNHEY, CDR2 SVGAGI. The CDR3 spans 14 residues. Trimming left V 6 bases short and J 11 bases short, with 17 bases between. CDR3 sequence reads: CASRMGGDPPPLHF. The DNA of the CDR3 is TGTGCCAGCAGGATGGGGGGGGACCCCCCACCCCTCCACTTT.

The chain combines TRBV7-9 with TRBJ1-1, with D tentatively TRBD1 (6 bases). Between the trimmed V and J ends, which lost 1 base and 0 bases, there was a span of 9 bases. Germline V gene sequence: CDR1 SEHNR, CDR2 FQNEAQ (reference sequence). CDR3 length: 15 residues. The CDR3, as DNA: TGTGCCAGCAGCTTAGGGACAGCCATGAACACTGAAGCTTTCTTT. Amino acids: CASSLGTAMNTEAFF.

The chain has TRBV10-3 and TRBJ2-3; D may be TRBD2 (5 bases). Trimming cost V 10 bases and J 4 bases, with 27 bases left between them. This CDR3 region has 17 residues. The germline gives CDR1 ENHRY, CDR2 SYGVKD. CDR3 DNA: TGTGCCACCTTACTAGGAATTGGCCCTCGGAGGTCAGATACGCAGTATTTT. Its protein product is CATLLGIGPRRSDTQYF.

This clone was seen a handful of times. The V gene is TRBV10-3, the J gene TRBJ2-3, with a tentative D call TRBD2 (6 bases). The CDR3 covers 14 residues. CDR1 is ENHRY, CDR2 SYGVKD, per germline. The V end lost 5 bases, the J end lost 3 bases, and 12 bases lay between the germline ends. The CDR3 is CAISKIRGTDTQYF. In DNA, the CDR3 is TGTGCCATCAGTAAAATACGGGGGACAGATACGCAGTATTTT.